The 21 T cell receptor beta chains listed next were all sequenced from one sample in a study of cytomegalovirus exposure and HLA in healthy donors. A multiplex PCR was run with 60 Vbeta primers and 13 Jbeta primers. Only in-frame clones appear in the TCRdb table, and some are missing; sequencing was by immunoSEQ multiplex PCR. The sample gives some 200,000 clones, about four fifths of which show up once; 1.5% to 2% is in the top ten. The specimen was PBMCs. The origin of the receptors is a woman younger than 35 in good health and CMV-seronegative.

Concerning this clone itself: Germline and junction disagree at one end, which may indicate a read error. V and J are TRBV5-4 and TRBJ1-2; D is unclear. The CDR3 covers 15 residues. Germline-derived CDR1 and CDR2 are SGHNT and YYREEE (reference sequence). The CDR3 region has the DNA TGTGCCGGCAGCTTGGTTGCGGGTTGGAGCGATGGCTACACCTTC. Protein: CAGSLVAGWSDGYTF.

The rearrangement uses TRBV27 and TRBJ2-2; 10 nucleotides agree with TRBD2. The CDR3 runs 18 residues. Germline V gene sequence: CDR1 MNHEY, CDR2 SMNVEV (reference sequence). V lost 3 bases and J lost 3; bases outside the gene matches: 10. The CDR3 nucleotides read TGTGCCAGCAGTTTGATCAAAGCGGGAGGGCTACACACCGGGGAGCTGTTTTTT. Its protein is CASSLIKAGGLHTGELFF.

The chain combines TRBV18 with TRBJ2-7, with 8 nucleotides matching TRBD1. Trimming at V came to 6 bases and at J to 1 base, leaving 8 bases not matched to a gene. Germline assignment: CDR1 KGHSH and CDR2 LQKENI. The CDR3 extends over 15 amino acids. The CDR3 DNA reads as TGTGCCAGCTCTTCCGGACAGGGACCATCCTACGAGCAGTACTTC. Protein sequence: CASSSGQGPSYEQYF.

The J gene is TRBJ1-1, the V gene TRBV7-9; TRBD1 might be the D (6 bases). The ends were cut back, 1 base at V and 5 bases at J, with 14 bases in the middle. The CDR3 is made up of 15 amino acids. Looked up from germline, CDR1 is SEHNR and CDR2 is FQNEAQ (reference sequence). The CDR3 sequence: CASSLGTGLETEAFF. The CDR3 coding sequence is TGTGCCAGCAGCTTAGGAACAGGGCTTGAGACTGAAGCTTTCTTT. Full variable domain (missing parts from reference TRBV7-9 and TRBJ1-1): DTGVSQNPRHKITKRGQNVTFRCDPISEHNRLYWYRQTLGQGPEFLTYFQNEAQLEKSRLLSDRFSAERPKGSFSTLEIQRTEQGDSAMYLCASSLGTGLETEAFFGQGTRLTVV.

The chain couples TRBV2 to TRBJ2-2; tentative D call: TRBD2 (5 bases). V gave up 8 bases and J gave up 7 bases, with 14 bases separating them. The CDR3 is 13 amino acids. Germline CDR1 is SNHLY and CDR2 is FYNNEI. The CDR3: CASDGGLDGELFF. For the CDR3, the DNA is TGTGCCAGCGACGGCGGGCTTGACGGGGAGCTGTTTTTT. The variable domain in full, completed from reference TRBV2 and TRBJ2-2, reads EPEVTQTPSHQVTQMGQEVILRCVPISNHLYFYWYRQILGQKVEFLVSFYNNEISEKSEIFDDQFSVERPDGSNFTLKIRSTKLEDSAMYFCASDGGLDGELFFGEGSRLTVL.

The chain recombines TRBV19 with TRBJ2-5; D may be TRBD2 (6 bases). The V gene's germline CDR1 is LNHDA and CDR2 SQIVND (reference sequence). The V and J ends lost 4 bases and 2 bases respectively, with 11 bases between them. CDR3 length: 14 amino acids. For the CDR3, the DNA is TGTGCCAGTAGTACAACGGGACTTCAAGAGACCCAGTACTTC. Residues: CASSTTGLQETQYF.

Comments on this clone: The CDR3 does not close with the conserved phenylalanine or tryptophan, likely indicating a read error. This chain connects TRBV2 to TRBJ1-1; D remains unclear. Germline CDR1 is SNHLY and CDR2 is FYNNEI. The CDR3 is 15 amino acids. Trimming shortened V by 2 bases and J by 1 base, and 11 bases separated the two germline ends. CDR3 coding DNA: TGTGCCAGCAGTGAAACCCAGGCAACGAACACTGAAGCTTTCCTT. It translates to CASSETQATNTEAFL.

The chain joins TRBV5-6 to TRBJ2-1; 7 bases map to TRBD2. V shed 0 bases, J shed 7 bases, and the junction held 10 bases outside the gene matches. Germline values: CDR1 SGHDT, CDR2 YYEEEE. This CDR3 contains 16 residues. This CDR3 is CASSLVRKRGSNEQFF. The DNA of the CDR3 is TGTGCCAGCAGCTTGGTTAGGAAGCGGGGCTCGAATGAGCAGTTCTTC.

This clone was observed a few times. V usage is TRBV2 and J usage is TRBJ2-3; D perhaps matches TRBD1 (6 bases). The CDR3 sequence is 14 residues long. The germline V and J ends were trimmed by 6 bases and 2 bases, with 12 bases remaining between them. The germline V gene encodes CDR1 SNHLY and CDR2 FYNNEI. Here the CDR3 DNA reads TGTGCCAGCAGGACTCAGGGGACCACAGATACGCAGTATTTT. This sequence encodes CASRTQGTTDTQYF.

Worth noting for this clone: At one end, the junction sequence differs from germline, possibly due to a read error. The chain employs TRBV28 and TRBJ2-5, with TRBD1 identical over 9 bases. Germline CDR1 reads MDHEN; CDR2 reads SYDVKM. The CDR3 runs to 15 residues. CDR3 DNA sequence: TGTGCCAGCAGTCAATGGGACAGGGTCCAAGGGACCCAGTACTTC. Translating gives CASSQWDRVQGTQYF.

DNA for the CDR3: TGTGCCAGCAGTTTATCTGGCGGTGTGCAGTACTTC. Its protein product is CASSLSGGVQYF. The V gene is TRBV28, the J gene TRBJ2-7; D not certain. The CDR3 has 12 amino acids. V was pared by 1 base and J by 9 bases, with 10 bases between. In germline, CDR1 is MDHEN, CDR2 SYDVKM.

V usage is TRBV2 and J usage is TRBJ2-7; D is possibly TRBD1 (5 bases). Per germline, CDR1 SNHLY and CDR2 FYNNEI. Trimming took off 3 bases at V and 10 bases at J, with 10 bases between the two ends. The CDR3 runs to 11 residues. DNA for the CDR3: TGTGCCAGCAGTGAGGGGCCGCATCAGTACTTC. This codes for CASSEGPHQYF.

The chain recombines TRBV2 with TRBJ2-5, with D possibly matching TRBD1 (6 bases). The CDR3 has 15 amino acids. The V gene's germline CDR1 is SNHLY and CDR2 FYNNEI. Trimming took 6 bases from V and 2 from J, leaving 16 bases between them. The CDR3 here is CASRVQGIVQETQYF. In DNA, the CDR3 is TGTGCCAGCAGGGTACAGGGAATTGTTCAAGAGACCCAGTACTTC.

CDR3 region: CASSLARGMDTEAFF. DNA of the CDR3: TGTGCCAGCAGCTTAGCTCGGGGTATGGACACTGAAGCTTTCTTT. J is TRBJ1-1 and V is TRBV11-2; D uncertain. The CDR3 contains 15 residues. V was clipped by 1 base and J by 3 bases, with 12 bases between them. The germline gives CDR1 SGHAT, CDR2 FQNNGV.

The V and J genes are TRBV21-1 and TRBJ2-4; the DNA was not used to check the table's D call, TRBD2. TRBV21-1 has pseudogene status. The CDR3 is made up of 13 amino acids. The CDR3 coding sequence is TGTGCCAGCAGCAAACCGGGAGCGGACATTCAGTACTTC. Its translation: CASSKPGADIQYF.

The V and J genes are TRBV5-6 and TRBJ2-2, with TRBD2 identical over 12 bases. Germline CDR1 SGHDT, CDR2 YYEEEE. The CDR3 covers 15 residues. The V gene end was trimmed by 5 bases and the J gene end by 6 bases; junction bases not matched to a gene: 5. The CDR3 DNA reads as TGTGCCAGCAGATGGGGACTAGCGGGTTCCGGGGAGCTGTTTTTT. Translation gives CASRWGLAGSGELFF.

The chain combines TRBV18 with TRBJ1-1; 8 nucleotides match TRBD1. Germline loops: CDR1 KGHSH, CDR2 LQKENI. The CDR3 is made up of 17 amino acids. Germline trimming cut 3 bases from V and 3 bases from J; bases unmatched to any gene: 12. CDR3 nucleotides: TGTGCCAGCTCACCCACAGGGGGTCTATCACTCTACACTGAAGCTTTCTTT. It specifies CASSPTGGLSLYTEAFF.

The rearrangement uses TRBV6-5 and TRBJ1-1; D gene ambiguous. CDR3 size: 11 residues. CDR1 and CDR2 (germline): MNHEY, SVGAGI. Trimming removed 10 bases from V and 14 bases from J, with 20 bases in between. The DNA for the CDR3 is TGTGCCACGAATAACGGAACCGGGTCCTTCTTT. Protein product: CATNNGTGSFF.

This clone was picked up a small number of times. The gene calls are TRBV4-3 and TRBJ1-2; 7 bases align to TRBD1. The CDR3 is 16 amino acids. The germline V gene has CDR1 LGHNA and CDR2 YSLEER. J was trimmed by 4 bases and V by 0 bases; bases with no gene match: 8. The CDR3 loop is CASSQDLADRVYGYTF. CDR3 bases: TGCGCCAGCAGCCAAGATTTGGCTGACAGGGTCTATGGCTACACCTTC.

The V call is TRBV5-8, the J call TRBJ1-5; 9 positions match TRBD1. With 3 bases clipped from V and 1 base from J, the junction kept 8 bases outside the gene matches. The CDR3 totals 17 residues. From germline, CDR1 is SGHTS and CDR2 YDEGEE. The CDR3 coding sequence is TGTGCCAGCAGCTCTGGGACAGGGTCCGTCAGCAATCAGCCCCAGCATTTT. Its protein is CASSSGTGSVSNQPQHF.

The V and J genes are TRBV5-6 and TRBJ2-1; TRBD2 is a possible D gene (5 bases). V was pared by 4 bases and J by 0 bases, with 8 bases between. This CDR3 comprises 14 residues. The germline gives CDR1 SGHDT, CDR2 YYEEEE. The CDR3 here is CASSPGSSYNEQFF. For the CDR3, the DNA is TGTGCCAGCAGCCCTGGGAGCTCCTACAATGAGCAGTTCTTC. Full variable domain (rest looked up from reference TRBV5-6 and TRBJ2-1): DAGVTQSPTHLIKTRGQQVTLRCSPKSGHDTVSWYQQALGQGPQFIFQYYEEEERQRGNFPDRFSGHQFPNYSSELNVNALLLGDSALYLCASSPGSSYNEQFFGPGTRLTVL.